The 17 T cell receptor beta chains in this list originate from one sample, sequenced in a study of blood T cells in healthy people across ages. Sample-barcoded 5' priming and a J-beta primer mix drove a second PCR of roughly 7 to 11 cycles. One entry per CDR3 protein results from TCRdb running MiXCR on the 5' RACE reads. The top ten hold around 2.1% of the sample, which has about 1.8 million distinct CDR3 sequences, less than 50% seen once. Source material: blood. These receptors were collected from a woman between 40 and 50 years old in good health.

This chain joins TRBV24-1 and TRBJ1-2; no reliable D call. Trimming stripped 4 bases from V and 6 bases from J, with 11 bases between. The germline CDR1 and CDR2 sequences are KGHDR and SFDVKD. CDR3 length equals 13 residues. In nucleotides, the CDR3 is TGTGCCACCAGTGAGTCTCCGCAGGATGGCTACACCTTC. Translation gives CATSESPQDGYTF.

The rearrangement joins TRBV6-2 or TRBV6-3 to TRBJ2-5; perhaps D is TRBD1 or TRBD2 (5 bases each). This CDR3 has 15 residues. Germline V lookup: CDR1 MNHEY, CDR2 SVGEGT. The ends were cut back, 6 bases at V and 2 bases at J, with 16 bases in the middle. Written as DNA, the CDR3 is TGTGCCAGCAGCCGGGACCAGCAACAACAAGAGACCCAGTACTTC. Translation gives CASSRDQQQQETQYF.

V gene TRBV15 combines with J gene TRBJ1-1; tentative D call: TRBD1 (5 bases). The germline V and J ends were trimmed by 0 bases and 4 bases, with 12 bases remaining between them. The CDR3 has 15 amino acids. Germline assignment: CDR1 LNHNV and CDR2 YYDKDF (reference sequence). The CDR3 reads CATSRDRGPLTEAFF. The CDR3, as DNA: TGTGCCACCAGCAGAGATCGGGGCCCGCTCACTGAAGCTTTCTTT. The entire variable domain, with the rest obtained from reference TRBV15 and TRBJ1-1, is as follows: DAMVIQNPRYQVTQFGKPVTLSCSQTLNHNVMYWYQQKSSQAPKLLFHYYDKDFNNEADTPDNFQSRRPNTSFCFLDIRSPGLGDTAMYLCATSRDRGPLTEAFFGQGTRLTVV.

Ten or more counts support this clonotype. The chain employs TRBV6-2 or TRBV6-3 and TRBJ2-7, with D possibly TRBD1 on 6 matching bases. V lost 7 bases to trimming and J lost 0 bases, with 13 bases between them. The CDR3 is made up of 14 amino acids. Looked up from germline, CDR1 is MNHEY and CDR2 is SVGEGT. CDR3 residues: CASNQQGNSYEQYF. In DNA, the CDR3 is TGTGCCAGCAACCAACAGGGAAACTCCTACGAGCAGTACTTC.

CDR3 in DNA: TGTGCCAGCAGCTTTAGCGGGGGGCGGCAAATCACAGATACGCAGTATTTT. It codes for CASSFSGGRQITDTQYF. This chain uses TRBV7-2 with TRBJ2-3; 10 nucleotides agree with TRBD2. Germline V gene sequence: CDR1 SGHTA, CDR2 FQGNSA. V lost 3 bases, J lost 2 bases, and 8 bases stayed unmatched. The CDR3 is 17 residues long. Variable domain in full (rest from reference TRBV7-2 and TRBJ2-3): GAGVSQSPSNKVTEKGKDVELRCDPISGHTALYWYRQSLGQGLEFLIYFQGNSAPDKSGLPSDRFSAERTGGSVSTLTIQRTQQEDSAVYLCASSFSGGRQITDTQYFGPGTRLTVL.

Turning to this clonotype: The junction and the germline gene differ at one end; a read error may be behind it. The chain carries TRBV7-8 and TRBJ1-5; unclear D gene. This CDR3 is 15 amino acids long. The germline CDR1 and CDR2 sequences are SGHVS and FQNEAQ. The CDR3 DNA reads as TGTGCCAACAGCGACCAAGAATCTCGGGATCAGCCCCAGCATTTT. As protein: CANSDQESRDQPQHF.

This clonotype was detected only once. This chain uses TRBV28 with TRBJ1-2; no definite D call. The germline V gene has CDR1 MDHEN and CDR2 SYDVKM. This CDR3 comprises 14 residues. The ends were cut back, 6 bases at V and 6 bases at J, with 17 bases in the middle. The chain's CDR3 is CASSSGFMRNGYTF. CDR3 DNA: TGTGCCAGCAGCTCGGGGTTCATGCGGAATGGCTACACCTTC.

This clonotype was seen at least ten times. This chain connects TRBV7-2 to TRBJ2-1; TRBD1 agrees at 7 bases. V shed 3 bases and J 3 bases; nucleotides not matched to a gene: 5. The CDR3 covers 15 residues. Germline values: CDR1 SGHTA, CDR2 FQGNSA. As DNA, the CDR3 is TGTGCCAGCAGCTTGGTGCAGGGGGTCTACAATGAGCAGTTCTTC. Translation gives CASSLVQGVYNEQFF.

CDR3 bases: TGTGCCAGCAGTGAAAGGATAGCCTCCTTAAGGGATGGCTACACCTTC. Amino acids: CASSERIASLRDGYTF. The chain is built from TRBV6-1 and TRBJ1-2, with D unresolved. The CDR3 has 16 residues. CDR1 and CDR2 from the germline V gene are MNHNS and SASEGT. V lost 2 bases to trimming and J lost 6 bases, with 19 bases between them.

The V and J genes are TRBV7-9 and TRBJ2-1; D ambiguous. Germline V gives CDR1 SEHNR, CDR2 FQNEAQ (reference sequence). V was trimmed by 4 bases and J by 7 bases, leaving 20 bases between them. The CDR3 is 16 residues long. CDR3 coding DNA: TGTGCCAGCAGCTCCTATTTATCGACTTTAAAAAATGAGCAGTTCTTC. It specifies CASSSYLSTLKNEQFF.

V usage is TRBV15 and J usage is TRBJ2-3; 8 positions match TRBD2. Germline trimming cut 0 bases from V and 2 bases from J; bases unmatched to any gene: 4. CDR3 length equals 16 residues. The germline V gene encodes CDR1 LNHNV and CDR2 YYDKDF (reference sequence). The CDR3 loop is CATSRDVAGSTDTQYF. The CDR3 DNA reads TGTGCCACCAGCAGAGATGTAGCGGGGTCCACAGATACGCAGTATTTT.

With respect to this clonotype: The junction and the germline gene differ at one end; a read error may be behind it. This sequence joins TRBV5-1 and TRBJ1-4; D is uncertain. CDR1 and CDR2 from the germline V gene are SGHRS and YFSETQ. The CDR3 length is 14 residues. CDR3 bases: TGCGCCAGCGGCTTACAGACAACTAATGAAAAACTGTTTTTT. This translates into CASGLQTTNEKLFF.

The V gene is TRBV12-3 or TRBV12-4, the J gene TRBJ2-1; 8 bases match TRBD2. J was trimmed by 5 bases and V by 3 bases; bases with no gene match: 6. This CDR3 is 15 amino acids long. This CDR3 is CASSFTGGTHNEQFF. The CDR3 nucleotides are TGTGCCAGCAGTTTTACGGGGGGGACGCACAATGAGCAGTTCTTC.

Comments on this clonotype: One end of the junction varies from germline; a read error may be responsible. The chain links TRBV6-2 or TRBV6-3 to TRBJ2-1; 8 bases are shared with TRBD1. The CDR3 is 17 residues long. Per the germline V gene, CDR1 is MNHEY and CDR2 is SVGEGT. The CDR3 protein is CAGQGLGPRGEPNEQFF. The DNA of the CDR3 is TGCGCCGGACAGGGATTGGGGCCTAGGGGGGAACCCAATGAGCAGTTCTTC.

The V call is TRBV4-3, the J call TRBJ1-1, with 8 bases matching TRBD1. V lost 0 bases and J lost 2; bases outside the gene matches: 2. This CDR3 is built from 15 residues. The germline V gene encodes CDR1 LGHNA and CDR2 YSLEER. CDR3 DNA: TGCGCCAGCAGCCAAGATCAGGGGGCCAACACTGAAGCTTTCTTT. Residues: CASSQDQGANTEAFF.

The chain links TRBV6-2 or TRBV6-3 to TRBJ2-1; TRBD2 aligns across 14 bases. CDR3 length: 17 residues. Germline loops: CDR1 MNHEY, CDR2 SVGEGT. Unmatched junction bases numbered 3, after V lost 0 bases and J lost 5 bases. The chain's CDR3 is CASSYSRLAGGNNEQFF. The CDR3 bases are TGTGCCAGCAGTTACTCTCGACTAGCGGGGGGGAACAATGAGCAGTTCTTC.

This clonotype was counted at least ten times. J is TRBJ2-1 and V is TRBV12-3 or TRBV12-4; maybe TRBD1 (6 bases). Trimming took off 6 bases at V and 1 base at J, with 7 bases between the two ends. The CDR3 runs to 13 residues. The CDR3 coding sequence is TGTGCCAGCAGGGGGGCTTCCTACAATGAGCAGTTCTTC. Translated, it gives CASRGASYNEQFF.